This TCR beta chain was obtained from a study of blood T cell repertoires in COVID-19. Study-level background: Sites in the United States, Italy and Spain provided acute and convalescent COVID-19 samples. PBMCs, B-cell-depleted T cells, or T cells were the source of the cDNA or gDNA that made up the material.

Original handling: The assay estimated nucleated cells by amplifying reference gene primers. Method: immunoSEQ multiplex PCR; TCRdb's copy keeps in-frame clones and lacks some. For V, J and clone size, that table is used; D and trimming come from the DNA. The repertoire consists of 130,000 to 150,000 clones, with 85% to 90% occurring once and the leading ten covering approximately 1.3%. Looked up from germline, CDR1 is SGHTA and CDR2 is FQGNSA. This CDR3 spans 14 amino acids. V lost 5 bases, J lost 8 bases, and 16 bases lay in between. This clone was detected only a few times. Material: PBMCs or T cells enriched from blood (not recorded which). The gene calls are TRBV7-2 and TRBJ2-4, with D uncertain. The sequence was obtained from a woman in her twenties or thirties with acute COVID-19. The CDR3 reads CASSPQSVRDIQYF. In DNA form, the CDR3 reads TGTGCCAGCAGCCCGCAGTCGGTCCGGGACATTCAGTACTTC.